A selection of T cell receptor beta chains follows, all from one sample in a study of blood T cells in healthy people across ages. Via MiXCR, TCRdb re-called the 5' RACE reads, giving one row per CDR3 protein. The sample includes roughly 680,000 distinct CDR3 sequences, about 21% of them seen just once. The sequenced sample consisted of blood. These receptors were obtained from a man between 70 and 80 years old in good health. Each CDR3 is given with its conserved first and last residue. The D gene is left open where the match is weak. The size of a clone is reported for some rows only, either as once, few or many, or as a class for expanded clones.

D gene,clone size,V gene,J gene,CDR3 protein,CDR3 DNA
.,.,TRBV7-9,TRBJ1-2,CASSLGESGYTF,TGTGCCAGCAGCTTAGGGGAGAGTGGCTACACCTTC
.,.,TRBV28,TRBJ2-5,CASSLAAGTQYF,TGTGCCAGCAGTTTAGCCGCCGGGACCCAGTACTTC
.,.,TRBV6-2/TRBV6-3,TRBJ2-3,CASSWGSSTDTQYF,TGTGCCAGCAGCTGGGGATCTTCCACAGATACGCAGTATTTT
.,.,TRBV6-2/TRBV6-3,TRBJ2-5,CASGGGVETQYF,TGTGCCAGCGGCGGAGGCGTAGAGACCCAGTACTTC
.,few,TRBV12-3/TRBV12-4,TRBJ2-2,CASSLLTGLNTGELFF,TGTGCCAGCAGTTTATTAACAGGGTTGAACACCGGGGAGCTGTTTTTT
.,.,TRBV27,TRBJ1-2,CASSLSRTNYGYTF,TGTGCCAGCAGTTTGAGTCGGACTAACTATGGCTACACCTTC
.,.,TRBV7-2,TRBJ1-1,CASSLVLALNTEAFF,TGTGCCAGCAGCTTAGTGCTGGCTTTGAACACTGAAGCTTTCTTT
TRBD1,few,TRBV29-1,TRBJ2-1,CSVGTGGLYNEQFF,TGCAGCGTGGGGACAGGGGGCCTCTACAATGAGCAGTTCTTC
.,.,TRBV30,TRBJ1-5,CAWSTDVRNQPQHF,TGTGCCTGGAGCACAGACGTGCGCAATCAGCCCCAGCATTTT
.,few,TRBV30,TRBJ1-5,CARSVGGAQPQHF,TGTGCCCGGAGTGTGGGCGGGGCCCAGCCCCAGCATTTT
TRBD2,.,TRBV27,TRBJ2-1,CASGGRNYNEQFF,TGTGCCAGCGGCGGGAGGAACTACAATGAGCAGTTCTTC
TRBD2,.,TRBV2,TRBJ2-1,CASSGPGTSGNHEQFF,TGTGCCAGCAGTGGACCAGGGACTAGCGGTAATCATGAGCAGTTCTTC
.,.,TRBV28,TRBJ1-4,CASSTRGLNEKLFF,TGTGCCAGCAGCACCCGGGGGCTTAATGAAAAACTGTTTTTT
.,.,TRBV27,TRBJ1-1,CASSTMGQNTEAFF,TGTGCCAGCAGTACGATGGGACAGAACACTGAAGCTTTCTTT
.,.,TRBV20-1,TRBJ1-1,CSARWGFDTEAFF,TGCAGTGCTAGATGGGGGTTCGACACTGAAGCTTTCTTT
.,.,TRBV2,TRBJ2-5,CASSGLAYETQYF,TGTGCCAGCAGTGGGTTAGCTTACGAGACCCAGTACTTC
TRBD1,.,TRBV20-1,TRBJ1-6,CSARDAGRGHNSPLHF,TGCAGTGCTAGAGATGCCGGCAGGGGGCATAATTCACCCCTCCACTTT
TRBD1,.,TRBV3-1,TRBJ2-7,CASSPRIKTGPYEQYF,TGTGCCAGCAGCCCGAGGATTAAGACAGGGCCCTACGAGCAGTACTTC
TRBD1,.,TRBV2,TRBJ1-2,CASSKNLVPGQGANGYTF,TGTGCCAGCAGCAAGAACTTAGTGCCGGGACAGGGGGCAAATGGCTACACCTTC
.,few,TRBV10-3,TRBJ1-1,CAIRPGGPLNTEAFF,TGTGCCATCAGACCGGGGGGCCCCCTGAACACTGAAGCTTTCTTT
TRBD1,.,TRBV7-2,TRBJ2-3,CASSLVGTGEDTQYF,TGTGCCAGCAGCTTAGTGGGGACAGGGGAAGATACGCAGTATTTT
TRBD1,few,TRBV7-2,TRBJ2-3,CASSSTPGQGAQYF,TGTGCCAGCAGCTCCACTCCGGGACAGGGGGCACAGTATTTT
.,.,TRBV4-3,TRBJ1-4,CASSQDYGRIYATNEKLFF,TGCGCCAGCAGCCAAGATTACGGCAGAATATATGCAACTAATGAAAAACTGTTTTTT
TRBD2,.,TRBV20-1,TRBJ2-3,CSAIGLARRTDTQYF,TGCAGTGCAATAGGACTAGCGAGACGCACAGATACGCAGTATTTT
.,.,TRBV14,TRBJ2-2,CASSPRPGTGELFF,TGTGCCAGCAGCCCGCGCCCAGGCACCGGGGAGCTGTTTTTT
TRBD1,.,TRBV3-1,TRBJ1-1,CASSQHWDRGNTEAFF,TGTGCCAGCAGCCAACACTGGGACAGGGGGAACACTGAAGCTTTCTTT
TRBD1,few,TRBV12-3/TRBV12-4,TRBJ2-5,CASSYDRDSKTQYF,TGTGCCAGCAGTTACGACAGGGATTCAAAGACCCAGTACTTC
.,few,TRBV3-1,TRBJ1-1,CASSQDSHGTETFF,TGTGCCAGCAGCCAAGATTCCCACGGGACCGAAACTTTCTTT
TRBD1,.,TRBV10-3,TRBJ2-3,CAIRGQGGDTQYF,TGTGCCATCAGAGGACAGGGCGGTGATACGCAGTATTTT
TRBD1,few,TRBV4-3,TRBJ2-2,CASSQAQGTGELFF,TGCGCCAGCAGCCAAGCACAGGGGACCGGGGAGCTGTTTTTT
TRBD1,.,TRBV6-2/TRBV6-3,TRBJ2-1,CASRPPPGQGWYEQFF,TGTGCCAGCAGGCCTCCTCCGGGACAGGGGTGGTATGAGCAGTTCTTC
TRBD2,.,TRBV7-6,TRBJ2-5,CASSGRTSRYQETQYF,TGTGCCAGCTCGGGTAGGACTAGCAGGTACCAAGAGACCCAGTACTTC
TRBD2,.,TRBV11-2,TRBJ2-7,CASSLAALAGDEQYF,TGTGCCAGCAGCTTAGCGGCACTAGCGGGAGACGAGCAGTACTTC
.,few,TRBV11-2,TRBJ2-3,CASSSRGSGTDTQYF,TGTGCCAGCAGCTCCAGGGGCAGCGGGACCGATACGCAGTATTTT
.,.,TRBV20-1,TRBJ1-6,CSALQGGSDPPLHF,TGCAGTGCCCTTCAAGGAGGGTCTGATCCACCCCTCCACTTT
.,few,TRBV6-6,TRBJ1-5,CASSYSRLWHF,TGTGCCAGCAGTTACTCCCGCCTTTGGCATTTT
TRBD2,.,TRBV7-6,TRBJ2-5,CASSSVYSGRGETQYF,TGTGCCAGCAGCTCCGTTTATAGCGGGCGGGGTGAGACCCAGTACTTC
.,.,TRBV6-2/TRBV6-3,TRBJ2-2,CASSDGGGANTGELFF,TGTGCCAGCAGCGACGGAGGGGGCGCAAATACCGGGGAGCTGTTTTTT
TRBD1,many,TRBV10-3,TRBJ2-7,CATRTGEIHEQYF,TGTGCCACTCGGACAGGGGAAATCCACGAGCAGTACTTC
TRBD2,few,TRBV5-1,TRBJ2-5,CASSPGGSVEETQYF,TGCGCCAGCAGCCCCGGCGGGAGTGTTGAAGAGACCCAGTACTTC
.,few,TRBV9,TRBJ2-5,CASSEAGGFGGETQYF,TGTGCCAGCAGCGAGGCCGGTGGATTTGGAGGAGAGACCCAGTACTTC
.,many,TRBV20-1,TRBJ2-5,CSARPLAQETQYF,TGCAGTGCCAGGCCCCTAGCGCAAGAGACCCAGTACTTC
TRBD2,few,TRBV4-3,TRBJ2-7,CASSQEWREISYEQYF,TGCGCCAGCAGCCAAGAATGGCGGGAGATCTCCTACGAGCAGTACTTC
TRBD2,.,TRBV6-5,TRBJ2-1,CASSRGTSGHNEQFF,TGTGCCAGCAGCCGCGGGACTAGCGGACACAATGAGCAGTTCTTC
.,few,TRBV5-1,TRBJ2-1,CASSAGTRIHSYNEQFF,TGCGCCAGCAGCGCCGGGACTCGAATTCACTCCTACAATGAGCAGTTCTTC
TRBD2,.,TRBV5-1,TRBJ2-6,CASSLDNTSGRTSGANVLTF,TGCGCCAGCAGCTTGGATAATACTAGCGGGAGGACGTCTGGGGCCAACGTCCTGACTTTC
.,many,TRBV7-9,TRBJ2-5,CASSPTGNQETQYF,TGTGCCAGCAGCCCTACCGGGAACCAAGAGACCCAGTACTTC
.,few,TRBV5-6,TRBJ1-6,CASSPGTGNSPLHF,TGTGCCAGCAGCCCCGGGACGGGCAATTCACCCCTCCACTTT
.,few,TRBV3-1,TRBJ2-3,CASSQVPQDTQYF,TGTGCCAGCAGCCAAGTTCCCCAAGATACGCAGTATTTT
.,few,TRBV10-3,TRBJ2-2,CAISVAEAANTGELFF,TGTGCCATCAGTGTGGCGGAGGCAGCGAACACCGGGGAGCTGTTTTTT
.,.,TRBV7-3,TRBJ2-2,CASSSQLMGTGELFF,TGTGCCAGCAGCTCTCAGCTTATGGGCACCGGGGAGCTGTTTTTT
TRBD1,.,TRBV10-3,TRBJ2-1,CAISEQGATYNEQFF,TGTGCCATCAGTGAACAGGGGGCTACCTACAATGAGCAGTTCTTC
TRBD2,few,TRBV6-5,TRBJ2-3,CASSLSLAGPGTQYF,TGTGCCAGCAGTTTGTCTCTAGCGGGGCCAGGGACGCAGTATTTT
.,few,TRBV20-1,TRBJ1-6,CSARDEGRTGYNSPLHF,TGCAGTGCTAGAGATGAGGGACGGACGGGCTATAATTCACCCCTCCACTTT